This T cell receptor beta chain stems from a study of T cells after posttransplantation cyclophosphamide. In its sample, this clone was seen many times. Its antigen is unknown. Profiled with immunoSEQ multiplex PCR; TCRdb holds only in-frame clones, not every one. Sampling found around 44,000 clones, none seen once. Study findings and constraints: Recipient CMV seropositivity and CMV reactivation strongly tracked TRB clonality. Donor CD8+ memory clones often dominated recipient blood repertoires at later times. TRB overlap between skin or GI tissue T cells and blood was limited.

On the day of bone marrow donation, the related graft donor provided peripheral blood. CDR1 and CDR2 (germline): MNHEY, SVGAGI. J lost 3 bases, V lost 2 bases, and 0 bases had no gene match. This CDR3 has 14 residues. The sequence came from a man between 40 and 49 years old in good health, CMV-negative, and a related stem cell transplant donor. V and J are TRBV6-5 and TRBJ2-2; TRBD2 matches at 7 bases. The specimen was PBMCs. This CDR3 is CASSYGGDTGELFF. CDR3 DNA sequence: TGTGCCAGCAGTTACGGGGGGGACACCGGGGAGCTGTTTTTT.